One and the same sample provided the 24 T cell receptor beta chains below, sequenced in a study of cytomegalovirus exposure and HLA in healthy donors. 13 Jbeta primers and 60 Vbeta primers were used for the PCR. The data were produced by immunoSEQ multiplex PCR, yet TCRdb's version contains in-frame clones alone and is incomplete. The table lists 46,000 or so clones, about 64% of them singletons. The sample consisted of PBMCs. The receptors stem from a man aged 60 to 75 in good health and CMV-seropositive.

The rearrangement uses TRBV9 and TRBJ2-7, with 10 bases lining up with TRBD1. Germline lookup yields CDR1 SGDLS and CDR2 YYNGEE. The CDR3 runs to 13 residues. Trimming cost V 5 bases and J 6 bases; bases outside gene matches: 5. The CDR3 nucleotides are TGTGCCAGCAGTTCCGGGACAGGGGCCGAGCAGTACTTC. Its protein is CASSSGTGAEQYF.

This clone was counted a few times. The chain recombines TRBV28 with TRBJ1-1; possibly TRBD1 for D (6 bases). From germline, CDR1 is MDHEN and CDR2 SYDVKM. Between the trimmed V and J ends, which lost 6 bases and 3 bases, there was a span of 17 bases. This CDR3 region has 15 residues. The CDR3 here is CASSLPEQGDTEAFF. CDR3 coding DNA: TGTGCCAGCAGCCTGCCGGAACAGGGTGACACTGAAGCTTTCTTT.

The chain has TRBV6-7 and TRBJ2-3; 10 nucleotides match TRBD2. TRBV6-7 is designated an ORF whose function remains uncertain. V lost 5 bases to trimming and J lost 4 bases; unmatched junction nucleotides: 21. This CDR3 has 20 amino acids. The CDR3 loop is CASSIGSGRASVSSADTQYF. DNA of the CDR3: TGTGCCAGCAGTATAGGGAGCGGGAGGGCCTCAGTGTCTAGCGCAGATACGCAGTATTTT.

The rearrangement joins TRBV10-3 to TRBJ1-2, with D possibly being TRBD1 (5 bases). V was cut by 4 bases and J by 4 bases, with 13 bases left in between. Per the germline V gene, CDR1 is ENHRY and CDR2 is SYGVKD. The CDR3 spans 14 residues. CDR3 nucleotides: TGTGCCATCAGTGGTGACAGTTCCATCTATGGCTACACCTTC. Its translation: CAISGDSSIYGYTF.

The J gene is TRBJ2-7, the V gene TRBV4-1; 8 nucleotides agree with TRBD2. CDR1 is MGHRA, CDR2 YSYEKL, per germline. This CDR3 has 16 residues. V was pared by 0 bases and J by 5 bases, with 9 bases of the junction left unmatched. The CDR3 spells CASSQEDTGLGDEQYF. Here the CDR3 DNA reads TGCGCCAGCAGCCAAGAAGATACGGGACTAGGGGACGAGCAGTACTTC.

This chain connects TRBV6-1 to TRBJ2-3, with 14 bases aligning to TRBD2. Trimming at V came to 4 bases and at J to 5 bases, leaving 11 bases not matched to a gene. The CDR3 has 18 amino acids. CDR1 is MNHNS and CDR2 is SASEGT in the germline V gene. The CDR3 region has the DNA TGTGCCAGCAGTGGAGGGACTAGCGGGAGACGGGTACAAGATACGCAGTATTTT. It is translated as CASSGGTSGRRVQDTQYF.

The table lists this clone with a count of one. At the DNA level, this CDR3 is encoded by other sequences in the same sample as well. The V gene is TRBV15, the J gene TRBJ2-5; 10 bases match TRBD1. J lost 5 bases, V lost 4 bases, and 4 bases had no gene match. This CDR3 is 14 amino acids long. The germline CDR1 and CDR2 sequences are LNHNV and YYDKDF (reference sequence). The chain's CDR3 is CATSKDRGQETQYF. CDR3 DNA sequence: TGTGCCACCAGCAAAGACAGGGGGCAGGAGACCCAGTACTTC.

The chain employs TRBV27 and TRBJ2-7; 14 bases are shared with TRBD2. This CDR3 region has 19 residues. The germline CDR1 and CDR2 sequences are MNHEY and SMNVEV (reference sequence). Germline trimming cut 4 bases from V and 1 base from J; bases unmatched to any gene: 12. The CDR3 reads CASSSSFTGTSGSSYEQYF. CDR3 DNA: TGTGCCAGCAGTTCGTCATTCACCGGGACTAGCGGGAGTTCCTACGAGCAGTACTTC.

The J gene is TRBJ2-7, the V gene TRBV4-3; 10 bases fit TRBD2. Trimming cost V 0 bases and J 2 bases; bases outside gene matches: 4. CDR1 is LGHNA, CDR2 YSLEER, per germline. This CDR3 has 16 residues. The CDR3 region has the DNA TGCGCCAGCAGCCAAGATAGGAGCGGGGGGGCCTACGAGCAGTACTTC. Its protein product is CASSQDRSGGAYEQYF.

This rearrangement joins TRBV6-5 to TRBJ1-1; 7 bases fit TRBD1. The length of the CDR3 is 13 residues. Looked up from germline, CDR1 is MNHEY and CDR2 is SVGAGI. V lost 4 bases to trimming and J lost 4 bases; unmatched junction nucleotides: 3. CDR3 in DNA: TGTGCCAGCAGTTCAGGGGGTGTCACTGAAGCTTTCTTT. It encodes CASSSGGVTEAFF.

The chain joins TRBV19 to TRBJ1-1; a possible D gene is TRBD1 (5 bases). V lost 4 bases to trimming and J lost 4 bases, with 16 bases between them. The CDR3 contains 15 residues. From germline, CDR1 is LNHDA and CDR2 SQIVND (reference sequence). As DNA, the CDR3 is TGTGCCAGTAGTACCCCGCGGGGAGGGGTCACTGAAGCTTTCTTT. Protein product: CASSTPRGGVTEAFF.

Concerning this clone: At one of its ends the junction is not consistent with the germline gene, which may arise from a read error. The chain couples TRBV4-2 to TRBJ1-2, with TRBD1 as a possible D gene (5 bases). Germline values: CDR1 LGHNA, CDR2 YNFKEQ. CDR3 length: 15 residues. The DNA for the CDR3 is TGTGCCAGCAGTCAAGGGAGACAGTCTAACTATGGCTACACCTTC. Translated, it gives CASSQGRQSNYGYTF.

This rearrangement joins TRBV5-6 to TRBJ2-1, with TRBD1 as a possible D gene (6 bases). V was trimmed by 4 bases and J by 0 bases, leaving 8 bases between them. The CDR3 spans 14 residues. Germline CDR1 reads SGHDT; CDR2 reads YYEEEE. The CDR3 DNA is TGTGCCAGCAGCCGGGACATCTCCTACAATGAGCAGTTCTTC. Its translation is CASSRDISYNEQFF.

The chain joins TRBV9 to TRBJ2-3; D unresolved. This CDR3 contains 14 residues. V was clipped by 1 base and J by 4 bases, with 10 bases between them. Looked up from germline, CDR1 is SGDLS and CDR2 is YYNGEE. In DNA, the CDR3 is TGTGCCAGCAGCGTATTGGGCAGGCCAGATACGCAGTATTTT. It is translated as CASSVLGRPDTQYF. The full variable domain, with the rest looked up from reference TRBV9 and TRBJ2-3, is DSGVTQTPKHLITATGQRVTLRCSPRSGDLSVYWYQQSLDQGLQFLIQYYNGEERAKGNILERFSAQQFPDLHSELNLSSLELGDSALYFCASSVLGRPDTQYFGPGTRLTVL.

The genes are TRBV4-1 and TRBJ2-5, with D possibly matching TRBD1 (6 bases). The CDR3 length is 14 residues. The V end was cut by 0 bases, the J end by 3 bases, with 8 bases between. CDR1 and CDR2 (germline): MGHRA, YSYEKL. CDR3 protein: CASSQEYREETQYF. The CDR3 DNA sequence: TGCGCCAGCAGCCAAGAGTACAGGGAAGAGACCCAGTACTTC.

V usage is TRBV5-4 and J usage is TRBJ1-4, with TRBD1 identical over 7 bases. J gave up 6 bases and V 4 bases, and 9 bases lay outside the gene matches. Germline loops: CDR1 SGHNT, CDR2 YYREEE (reference sequence). The CDR3 covers 15 residues. The CDR3 protein is CASSPDPQGDEKLFF. The CDR3 DNA reads TGTGCCAGCAGCCCAGACCCCCAGGGGGATGAAAAACTGTTTTTT.

This clone appeared a few times. The rearrangement links TRBV5-1 to TRBJ2-1; no definite D call. Germline CDR1 SGHRS, CDR2 YFSETQ. Between the trimmed V and J ends, which lost 4 bases and 2 bases, there was a span of 16 bases. The CDR3 loop spans 16 amino acids. CDR3 nucleotides: TGCGCCAGCAGCCTTGGATCGACTGGTCCCTACAATGAGCAGTTCTTC. Its protein is CASSLGSTGPYNEQFF.

The rearrangement uses TRBV5-4 and TRBJ2-7, with TRBD2 matching 10 bases. Germline CDR1 is SGHNT and CDR2 is YYREEE (reference sequence). This CDR3 is built from 15 residues. V was pared by 4 bases and J by 1 base, with 5 bases of the junction left unmatched. The CDR3 reads CASSPELAGSYEQYF. CDR3 nucleotide sequence: TGTGCCAGCAGCCCGGAACTAGCGGGATCCTACGAGCAGTACTTC.

The chain's CDR3 is CATKSGLSTDTQYF. The CDR3, as DNA: TGTGCCACCAAGAGCGGACTCAGCACAGATACGCAGTATTTT. The genes are TRBV15 and TRBJ2-3; D may be TRBD2 (5 bases). Germline V gives CDR1 LNHNV, CDR2 YYDKDF (reference sequence). Trimming left V 7 bases short and J 0 bases short, with 11 bases between. The CDR3 contains 14 residues.

CDR3 in amino acids: CASSQDTGYYGYTF. The CDR3 region has the DNA TGCGCCAGCAGCCAAGATACCGGGTATTATGGCTACACCTTC. This sequence joins TRBV4-3 and TRBJ1-2; the D is unclear. Deletions cut 0 bases from V and 5 bases from J, with 10 bases between. Germline V gives CDR1 LGHNA, CDR2 YSLEER. CDR3 size: 14 residues.

The CDR3 reads CASVGANTGELFF. The CDR3 DNA reads as TGTGCCAGCGTCGGGGCGAACACCGGGGAGCTGTTTTTT. This chain uses TRBV7-9 with TRBJ2-2; D may be TRBD2 (5 bases). The CDR3 is made up of 13 amino acids. Germline CDR1 reads SEHNR; CDR2 reads FQNEAQ (reference sequence). V shed 8 bases and J shed 0 bases, with 7 bases lying between them.

This sequence joins TRBV29-1 and TRBJ2-5; 12 nucleotides match TRBD2. Judging by the DNA end, TRBJ2-7 fits better; the J call may be wrong. This CDR3 is built from 14 residues. Per germline, CDR1 SQVTM and CDR2 ANQGSEA. The DNA of the CDR3 is TGCAGCGTTGAACTAGCGGGGGGGTTCTACGAGCAGTACTTC. This encodes CSVELAGGFYEQYF.

The chain combines TRBV6-1 with TRBJ1-2, with 7 bases that match TRBD1. Looked up from germline, CDR1 is MNHNS and CDR2 is SASEGT. CDR3 length: 14 residues. Trimming removed 2 bases from V and 8 bases from J; junction bases left unmatched: 8. The CDR3 DNA reads as TGTGCCAGCAGTGAACGATGGACAGGAGAGGGCTACACCTTC. It translates to CASSERWTGEGYTF.

This clone was seen only once. J is TRBJ2-1 and V is TRBV5-7, with D possibly TRBD1 on 6 matching bases. TRBV5-7 is reported as an ORF; its role is uncertain. The CDR3 consists of 15 residues. The V end lost 4 bases, the J end lost 3 bases, and 14 bases lay between the germline ends. Here the CDR3 reads CASSHRDTDYNEQFF. DNA of the CDR3: TGTGCCAGCAGCCACCGGGACACCGACTACAATGAGCAGTTCTTC.